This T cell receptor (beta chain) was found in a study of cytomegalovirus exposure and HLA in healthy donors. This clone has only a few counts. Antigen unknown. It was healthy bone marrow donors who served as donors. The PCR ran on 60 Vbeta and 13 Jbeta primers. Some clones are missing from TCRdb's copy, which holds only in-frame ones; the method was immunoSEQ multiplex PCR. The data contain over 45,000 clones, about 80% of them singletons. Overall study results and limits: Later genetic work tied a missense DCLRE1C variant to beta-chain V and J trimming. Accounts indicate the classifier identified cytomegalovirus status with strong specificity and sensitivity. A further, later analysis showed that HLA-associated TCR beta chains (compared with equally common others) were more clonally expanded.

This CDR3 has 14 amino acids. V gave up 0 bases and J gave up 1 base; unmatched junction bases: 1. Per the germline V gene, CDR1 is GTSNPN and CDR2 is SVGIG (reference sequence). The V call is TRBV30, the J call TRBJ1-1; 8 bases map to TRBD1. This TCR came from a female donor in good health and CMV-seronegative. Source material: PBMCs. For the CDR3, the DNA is TGTGCCTGGAGTGTCGGGACAGGGAACACTGAAGCTTTCTTT. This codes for CAWSVGTGNTEAFF.